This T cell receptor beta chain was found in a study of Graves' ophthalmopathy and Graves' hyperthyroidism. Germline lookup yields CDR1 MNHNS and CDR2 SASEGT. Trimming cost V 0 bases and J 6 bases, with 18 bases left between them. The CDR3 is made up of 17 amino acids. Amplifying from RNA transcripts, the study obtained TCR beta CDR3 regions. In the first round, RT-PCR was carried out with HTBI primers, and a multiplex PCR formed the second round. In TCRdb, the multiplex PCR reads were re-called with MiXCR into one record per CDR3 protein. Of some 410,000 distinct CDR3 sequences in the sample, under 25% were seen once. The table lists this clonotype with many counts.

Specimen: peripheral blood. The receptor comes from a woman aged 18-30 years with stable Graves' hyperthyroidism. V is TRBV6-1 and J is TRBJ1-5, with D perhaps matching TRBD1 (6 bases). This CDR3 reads CASSEARGPDGRQPQHF. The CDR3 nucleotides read TGTGCCAGCAGTGAAGCCAGGGGACCCGACGGACGTCAGCCCCAGCATTTT.